What follows is one T cell receptor beta chain and its context. Its antigen is currently unknown. TCRB transcripts that were expressed got sequenced, as all of the isolated RNA had been reverse transcribed. The assay was immunoSEQ multiplex PCR, and TCRdb's table has in-frame clones only and misses some. Altogether around 160,000 clones are present, 50% to 70% being singletons, with the ten largest covering nearly 0.09%. This record comes from a study of beta chain features in type 1 diabetes. Study observations and caveats: When Type 1 diabetes patients were examined, their TCRB CDR3s proved moderately but significantly shorter in all four CD4+ subsets. Naive, central memory and Treg TCRB repertoires seemed to resemble each other more closely in patients than they did in healthy donors.

This CDR3 has 14 amino acids. Germline loops: CDR1 SGHTA, CDR2 FQGNSA. V shed 2 bases and J shed 2 bases, with 9 bases lying between them. Sample: naive CD4+ T cells from blood. This sequence was found in a young man with type 1 diabetes. J is TRBJ2-5 and V is TRBV7-2; D may be TRBD2 (5 bases). The CDR3 region is CASSLPGTQETQYF. Here the CDR3 DNA reads TGTGCCAGCAGCTTACCGGGAACACAAGAGACCCAGTACTTC.